This T cell receptor (beta chain) was obtained from a study of shared clonotypes between healthy human individuals. Deep-level settings were used for running the assay. Some clones are missing from TCRdb's copy, which holds only in-frame ones; the method was immunoSEQ multiplex PCR. The sample lists more than 1 million clones, roughly 74% occurring once. Worth noting for this clone: Its antigen is not known. Germline and junction disagree at one end, which may indicate a read error.

Memory CD4+ cells were the fraction left after CD45RA+ naive selection. Whole-study findings and limits: Clonotypes shared by all four donors outscored non-shared clonotypes in generation probability.

CDR1 and CDR2 (germline): KGHSY, FQNENV. CDR3 length: 14 amino acids. This chain connects TRBV16 to TRBJ2-7; 7 bases are a match to TRBD1. The TCR sequence derives from a man aged 18 to 29 in good health. Some clones in this sample may be carry-over from other donors' samples. The sample consisted of memory CD4+ T cells from PBMCs. Subset: CD45RA-negative fraction. This CDR3 reads CASSQPLDLDRAVW. The CDR3 nucleotides are TGTGCCAGCAGCCAACCCCTCGATTTAGACAGGGCCGTTTGG. Full variable domain (missing parts from reference TRBV16 and TRBJ2-7): GEEVAQTPKHLVRGEGQKAKLYCAPIKGHSYVFWYQQVLKNEFKFLISFQNENVFDETGMPKERFSAKCLPNSPCSLEIQATKLEDSAVYFCASSQPLDLDRAVWGPGTRLTVT.